In its sample, the clone carrying this T cell receptor (beta chain) was seen a few times. During its preparation, the TCRbeta library received unique molecular identifiers. From the PCR reads, TCRdb called clonotypes with MiXCR, one entry per CDR3 protein. The data show about 460,000 distinct CDR3 sequences, around 12% seen once. This specimen comes from a study of T-cell reconstitution after alpha-beta-depleted transplantation in children. The germline V gene has CDR1 MNHEY and CDR2 SVGEGT. Trimming left V 5 bases short and J 5 bases short, with 15 bases between. This CDR3 is 15 amino acids long. The V call is TRBV6-2 or TRBV6-3, the J call TRBJ2-2, with a weak D call TRBD1 (5 bases). This sample comprised PBMCs from the stem cell graft donor, obtained from the stem cell graft. This TCR was recovered from a human donor who donated a stem cell graft to a child with combined immunodeficiency. The CDR3 protein is CASSRLDSSTGELFF. CDR3 in DNA: TGTGCCAGCAGTCGGCTCGACAGCTCTACCGGGGAGCTGTTTTTT.